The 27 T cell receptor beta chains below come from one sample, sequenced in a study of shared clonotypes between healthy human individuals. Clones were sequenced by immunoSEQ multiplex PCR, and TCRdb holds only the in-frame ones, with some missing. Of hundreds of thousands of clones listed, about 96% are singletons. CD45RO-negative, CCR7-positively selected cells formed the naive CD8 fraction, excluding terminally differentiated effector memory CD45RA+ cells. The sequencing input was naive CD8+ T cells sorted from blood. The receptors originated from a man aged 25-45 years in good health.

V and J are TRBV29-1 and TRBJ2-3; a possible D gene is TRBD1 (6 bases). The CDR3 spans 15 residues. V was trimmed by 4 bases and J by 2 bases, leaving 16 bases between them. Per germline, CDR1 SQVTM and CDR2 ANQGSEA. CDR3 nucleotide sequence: TGCAGCGTTGGAGGGGGAACCCCATCCACAGATACGCAGTATTTT. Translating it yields CSVGGGTPSTDTQYF.

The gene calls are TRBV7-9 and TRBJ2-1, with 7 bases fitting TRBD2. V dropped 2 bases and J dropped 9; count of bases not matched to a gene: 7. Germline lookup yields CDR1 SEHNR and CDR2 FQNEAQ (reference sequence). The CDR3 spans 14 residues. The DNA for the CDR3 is TGTGCCAGCAGCTTATTGGCGGGAGTGGTTGAGCAGTTCTTC. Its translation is CASSLLAGVVEQFF.

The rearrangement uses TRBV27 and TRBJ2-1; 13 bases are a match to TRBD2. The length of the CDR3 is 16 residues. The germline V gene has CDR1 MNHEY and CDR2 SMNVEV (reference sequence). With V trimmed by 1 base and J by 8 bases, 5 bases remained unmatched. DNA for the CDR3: TGTGCCAGCAGTTTATTACTAGCGGGAGGGCCTTATGAGCAGTTCTTC. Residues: CASSLLLAGGPYEQFF.

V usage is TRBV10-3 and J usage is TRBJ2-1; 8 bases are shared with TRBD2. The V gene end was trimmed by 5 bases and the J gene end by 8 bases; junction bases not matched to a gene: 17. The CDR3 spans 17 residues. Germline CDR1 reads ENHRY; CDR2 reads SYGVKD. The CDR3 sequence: CAISLEAGAQLGDEQFF. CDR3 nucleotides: TGTGCCATCAGTCTGGAAGCGGGAGCGCAGCTAGGCGATGAGCAGTTCTTC.

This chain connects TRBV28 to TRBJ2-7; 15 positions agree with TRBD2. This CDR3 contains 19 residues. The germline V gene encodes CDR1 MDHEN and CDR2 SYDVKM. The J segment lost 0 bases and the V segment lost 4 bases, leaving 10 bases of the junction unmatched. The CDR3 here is CASSSSGTSGRFSSYEQYF. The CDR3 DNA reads TGTGCCAGCAGTTCATCCGGGACTAGCGGGAGGTTTTCCTCCTACGAGCAGTACTTC.

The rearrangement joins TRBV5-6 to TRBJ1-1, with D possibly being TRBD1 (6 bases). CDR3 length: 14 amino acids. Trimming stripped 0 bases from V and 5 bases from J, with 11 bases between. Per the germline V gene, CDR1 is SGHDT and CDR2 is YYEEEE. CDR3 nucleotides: TGTGCCAGCAGCTTGGGGCAGGGGCGGACTGAAGCTTTCTTT. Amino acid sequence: CASSLGQGRTEAFF.

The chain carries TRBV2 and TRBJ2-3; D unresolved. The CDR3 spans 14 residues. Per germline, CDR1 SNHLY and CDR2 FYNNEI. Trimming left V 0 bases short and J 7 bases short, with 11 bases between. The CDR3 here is CASSEAQKAYTQYF. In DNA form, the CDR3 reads TGTGCCAGCAGTGAAGCCCAAAAGGCCTATACGCAGTATTTT.

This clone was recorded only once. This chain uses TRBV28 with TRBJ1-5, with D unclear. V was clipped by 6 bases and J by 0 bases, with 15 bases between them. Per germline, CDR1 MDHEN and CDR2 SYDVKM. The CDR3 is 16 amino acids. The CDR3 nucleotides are TGTGCCAGCAGCCCCCCAACACCCGATAGCAATCAGCCCCAGCATTTT. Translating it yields CASSPPTPDSNQPQHF.

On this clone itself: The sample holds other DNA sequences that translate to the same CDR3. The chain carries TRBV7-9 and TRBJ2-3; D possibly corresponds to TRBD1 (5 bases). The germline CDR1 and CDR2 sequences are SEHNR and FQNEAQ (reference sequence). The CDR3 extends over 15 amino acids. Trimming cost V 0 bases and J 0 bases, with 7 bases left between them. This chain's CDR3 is CASSLAQGSTDTQYF. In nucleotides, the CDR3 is TGTGCCAGCAGCTTAGCCCAGGGTAGCACAGATACGCAGTATTTT.

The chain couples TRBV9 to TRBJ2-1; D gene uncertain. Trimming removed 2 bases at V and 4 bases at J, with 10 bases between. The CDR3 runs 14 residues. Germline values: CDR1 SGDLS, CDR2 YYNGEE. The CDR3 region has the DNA TGTGCCAGCAGCGTGGGTTTTGGGTACAATGAGCAGTTCTTC. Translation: CASSVGFGYNEQFF.

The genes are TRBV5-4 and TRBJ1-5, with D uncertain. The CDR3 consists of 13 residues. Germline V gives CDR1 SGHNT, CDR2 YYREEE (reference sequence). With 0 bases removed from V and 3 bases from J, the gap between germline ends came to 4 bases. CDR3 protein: CASSLEPNQPQHF. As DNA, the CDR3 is TGTGCCAGCAGCTTGGAGCCCAATCAGCCCCAGCATTTT.

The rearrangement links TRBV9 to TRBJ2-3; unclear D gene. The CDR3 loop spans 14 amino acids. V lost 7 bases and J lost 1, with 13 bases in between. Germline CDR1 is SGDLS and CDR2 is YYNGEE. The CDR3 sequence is CASRKDGGTDTQYF. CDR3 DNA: TGTGCCAGCCGGAAGGATGGGGGCACAGATACGCAGTATTTT.

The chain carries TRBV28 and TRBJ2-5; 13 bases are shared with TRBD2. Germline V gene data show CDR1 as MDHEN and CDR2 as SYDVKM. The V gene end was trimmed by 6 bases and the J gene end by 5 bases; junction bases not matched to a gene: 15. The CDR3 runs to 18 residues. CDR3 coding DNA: TGTGCCAGCAGACCCACGTTTGGGACTAGCGGGACCGGGGAGACCCAGTACTTC. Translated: CASRPTFGTSGTGETQYF.

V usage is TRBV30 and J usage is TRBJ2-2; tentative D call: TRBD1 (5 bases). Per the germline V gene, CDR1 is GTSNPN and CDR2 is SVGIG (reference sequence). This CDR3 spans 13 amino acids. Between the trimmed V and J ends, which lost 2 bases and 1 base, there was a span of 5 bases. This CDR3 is CAWSQGNTGELFF. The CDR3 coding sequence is TGTGCCTGGAGTCAGGGGAACACCGGGGAGCTGTTTTTT.

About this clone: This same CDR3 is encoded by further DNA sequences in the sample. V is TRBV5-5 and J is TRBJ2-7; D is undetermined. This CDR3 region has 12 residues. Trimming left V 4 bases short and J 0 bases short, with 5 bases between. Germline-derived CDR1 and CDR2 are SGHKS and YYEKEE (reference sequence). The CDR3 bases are TGTGCCAGCAGCCCGACCTCCTACGAGCAGTACTTC. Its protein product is CASSPTSYEQYF.

As DNA, the CDR3 is TGTGCCAGCAGCGACAGGGACAGGGGGACTGGAAACACCATATATTTT. Translation gives CASSDRDRGTGNTIYF. The gene calls are TRBV9 and TRBJ1-3, with 11 bases matching TRBD1. The CDR3 spans 16 residues. Trimming removed 3 bases from V and 2 bases from J; junction bases left unmatched: 4. Germline values: CDR1 SGDLS, CDR2 YYNGEE.

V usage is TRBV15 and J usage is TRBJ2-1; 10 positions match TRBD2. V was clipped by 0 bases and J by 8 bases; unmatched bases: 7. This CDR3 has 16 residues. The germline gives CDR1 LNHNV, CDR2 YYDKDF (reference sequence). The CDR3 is CATSRDFGTSVYEQFF. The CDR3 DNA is TGTGCCACCAGCAGAGATTTTGGGACTAGCGTTTATGAGCAGTTCTTC.

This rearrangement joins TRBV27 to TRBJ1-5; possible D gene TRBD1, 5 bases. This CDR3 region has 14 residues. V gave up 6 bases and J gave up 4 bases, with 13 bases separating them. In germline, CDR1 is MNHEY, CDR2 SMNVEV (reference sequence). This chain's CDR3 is CASRPGRLNQPQHF. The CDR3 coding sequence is TGTGCCAGCAGGCCGGGGCGCTTGAATCAGCCCCAGCATTTT.

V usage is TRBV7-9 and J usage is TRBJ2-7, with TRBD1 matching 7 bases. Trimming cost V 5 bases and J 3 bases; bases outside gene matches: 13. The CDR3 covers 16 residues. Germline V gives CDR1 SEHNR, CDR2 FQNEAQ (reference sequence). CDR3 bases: TGTGCCAGCAGCCCCTCCGAGGGGGCGCCCAACTACGAGCAGTACTTC. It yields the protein CASSPSEGAPNYEQYF.

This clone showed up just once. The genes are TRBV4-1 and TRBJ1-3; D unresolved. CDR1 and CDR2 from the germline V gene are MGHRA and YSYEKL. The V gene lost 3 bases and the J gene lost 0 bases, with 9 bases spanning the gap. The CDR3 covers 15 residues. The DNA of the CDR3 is TGCGCCAGCAGCCAGAACATGGGCTCTGGAAACACCATATATTTT. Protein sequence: CASSQNMGSGNTIYF.

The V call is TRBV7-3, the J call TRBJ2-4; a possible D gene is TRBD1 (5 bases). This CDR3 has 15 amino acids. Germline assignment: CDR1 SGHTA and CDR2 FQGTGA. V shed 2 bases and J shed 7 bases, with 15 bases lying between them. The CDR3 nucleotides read TGTGCCAGCAGCTTAGGTCAGGGTACGAGTAACATTCAGTACTTC. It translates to CASSLGQGTSNIQYF.

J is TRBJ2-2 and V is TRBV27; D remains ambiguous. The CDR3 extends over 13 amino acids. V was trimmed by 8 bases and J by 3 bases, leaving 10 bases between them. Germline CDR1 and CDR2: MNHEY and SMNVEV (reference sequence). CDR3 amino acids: CASGPGYTGELFF. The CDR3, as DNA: TGTGCCAGCGGGCCAGGATACACCGGGGAGCTGTTTTTT.

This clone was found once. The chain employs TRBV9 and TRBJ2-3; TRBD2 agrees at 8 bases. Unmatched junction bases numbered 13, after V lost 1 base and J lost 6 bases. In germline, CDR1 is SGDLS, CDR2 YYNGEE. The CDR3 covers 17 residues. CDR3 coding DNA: TGTGCCAGCAGCGTATACAGCGGGAGTTCCGCAGTTGATACGCAGTATTTT. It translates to CASSVYSGSSAVDTQYF.

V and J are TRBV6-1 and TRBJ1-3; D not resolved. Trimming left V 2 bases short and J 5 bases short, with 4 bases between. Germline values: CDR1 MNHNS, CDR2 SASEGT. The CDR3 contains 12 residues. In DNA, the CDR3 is TGTGCCAGCAGTGAATTGCGAAACACCATATATTTT. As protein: CASSELRNTIYF.

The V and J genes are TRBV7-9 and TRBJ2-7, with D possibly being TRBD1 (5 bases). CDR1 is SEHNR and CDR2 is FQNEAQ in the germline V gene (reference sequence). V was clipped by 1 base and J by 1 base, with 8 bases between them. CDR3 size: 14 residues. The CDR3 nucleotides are TGTGCCAGCAGCTTAGGAAACAGGTCCTACGAGCAGTACTTC. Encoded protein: CASSLGNRSYEQYF.

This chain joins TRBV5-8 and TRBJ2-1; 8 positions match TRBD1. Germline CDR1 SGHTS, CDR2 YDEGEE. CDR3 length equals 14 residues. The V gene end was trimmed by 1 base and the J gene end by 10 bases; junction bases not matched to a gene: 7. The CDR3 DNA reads TGTGCCAGCAGCTTGAGGCAGGGGGCTGTAGAGCAGTTCTTC. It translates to CASSLRQGAVEQFF.

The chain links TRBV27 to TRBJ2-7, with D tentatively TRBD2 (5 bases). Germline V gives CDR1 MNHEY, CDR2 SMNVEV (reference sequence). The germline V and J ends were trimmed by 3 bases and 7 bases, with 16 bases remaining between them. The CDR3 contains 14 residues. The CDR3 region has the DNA TGTGCCAGCAGTTTGACTGCCCCGGGGTGGGAGCAGTACTTC. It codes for CASSLTAPGWEQYF.